A selection of T cell receptor beta chains follows, all from one sample in a study of blood T cell repertoires in COVID-19. Produced via immunoSEQ multiplex PCR; TCRdb's table is partial and in-frame only. The table has tens of thousands of clones, roughly four fifths seen once. The sequencing input was peripheral blood. The receptors were gathered from a woman in her sixties with acute or convalescent COVID-19. Both conserved end residues are part of each CDR3. The order of the fields is D gene, J gene, V gene, CDR3 length, clone size, CDR3 protein, CDR3 DNA. The D gene is left open where the match is weak. The size field is filled for only some rows; it gives once, few, many or a size class.

d_call: TRBD1
j_call: TRBJ1-2
v_call: TRBV20-1
cdr3_length: 11
clone_size: -
cdr3_aa: CGGTGDYGYTF
cdr3_nt: TGCGGGGGGACAGGGGACTATGGCTACACCTTC

d_call: TRBD1
j_call: TRBJ2-7
v_call: TRBV6-6
cdr3_length: 14
clone_size: once
cdr3_aa: CASRTSGTAYEQYF
cdr3_nt: TGTGCCAGCAGGACCTCCGGGACAGCTTACGAGCAGTACTTC

d_call: TRBD1
j_call: TRBJ1-2
v_call: TRBV27
cdr3_length: 16
clone_size: -
cdr3_aa: CASTHLGTGGGYGYTF
cdr3_nt: TGTGCCAGCACGCACCTAGGGACAGGGGGCGGGTATGGCTACACCTTC

d_call: -
j_call: TRBJ2-5
v_call: TRBV27
cdr3_length: 14
clone_size: -
cdr3_aa: CASSFRSPAETQYF
cdr3_nt: TGTGCCAGCAGTTTTCGGTCCCCTGCAGAGACCCAGTACTTC

d_call: -
j_call: TRBJ1-6
v_call: TRBV19
cdr3_length: 16
clone_size: -
cdr3_aa: CASSKNRAGNNSPLHF
cdr3_nt: TGTGCCAGTAGTAAAAACAGGGCCGGGAATAATTCACCCCTCCACTTT

d_call: -
j_call: TRBJ2-4
v_call: TRBV27
cdr3_length: 16
clone_size: -
cdr3_aa: CASSFGQARAKNIQYF
cdr3_nt: TGTGCCAGCAGTTTTGGCCAGGCAAGGGCCAAAAACATTCAGTACTTC

d_call: -
j_call: TRBJ1-2
v_call: TRBV3-1/TRBV3-2
cdr3_length: 15
clone_size: -
cdr3_aa: CASSQDSTGSYGYTF
cdr3_nt: TGTGCCAGCAGCCAAGATTCCACAGGGAGCTATGGCTACACCTTC

d_call: -
j_call: TRBJ1-2
v_call: TRBV3-1/TRBV3-2
cdr3_length: 14
clone_size: -
cdr3_aa: CASSQEDKNYGYTF
cdr3_nt: TGTGCCAGCAGCCAGGAAGACAAGAACTATGGCTACACCTTC

d_call: -
j_call: TRBJ1-4
v_call: TRBV24-1
cdr3_length: 13
clone_size: -
cdr3_aa: CASSPGVNEKLFF
cdr3_nt: TGTGCCTCCTCGCCAGGGGTTAATGAAAAACTGTTTTTT

d_call: TRBD1
j_call: TRBJ2-7
v_call: TRBV28
cdr3_length: 15
clone_size: -
cdr3_aa: CASSSTGQGGNEQYF
cdr3_nt: TGTGCCAGCAGTTCGACGGGACAGGGCGGAAACGAGCAGTACTTC

d_call: -
j_call: TRBJ2-7
v_call: TRBV19
cdr3_length: 16
clone_size: -
cdr3_aa: CASRNGDKSGSYEQYF
cdr3_nt: TGTGCCAGTAGAAATGGCGACAAGTCGGGATCCTACGAGCAGTACTTC

d_call: -
j_call: TRBJ1-2
v_call: TRBV5-1
cdr3_length: 14
clone_size: once
cdr3_aa: CASTKTVGNYGYTF
cdr3_nt: TGCGCCAGCACTAAAACAGTGGGCAACTATGGCTACACCTTC

d_call: -
j_call: TRBJ2-3
v_call: TRBV12-3/TRBV12-4
cdr3_length: 11
clone_size: once
cdr3_aa: CASSRVHTQYF
cdr3_nt: TGTGCCAGCAGTCGCGTCCATACGCAGTATTTT

d_call: -
j_call: TRBJ1-5
v_call: TRBV7-2
cdr3_length: 17
clone_size: -
cdr3_aa: CASSLGGLMVRWQPQHF
cdr3_nt: TGTGCCAGCAGCTTAGGGGGACTTATGGTTCGGTGGCAGCCCCAGCATTTT

d_call: TRBD1
j_call: TRBJ1-1
v_call: TRBV2
cdr3_length: 14
clone_size: -
cdr3_aa: CATEWTQGLTEAFF
cdr3_nt: TGTGCCACCGAGTGGACACAGGGGCTGACTGAAGCTTTCTTT

d_call: -
j_call: TRBJ1-1
v_call: TRBV6-5
cdr3_length: 14
clone_size: few
cdr3_aa: CASSSLTVNTEAFF
cdr3_nt: TGTGCCAGCAGTTCGTTGACAGTGAACACTGAAGCTTTCTTT

d_call: TRBD1
j_call: TRBJ1-1
v_call: TRBV4-1
cdr3_length: 16
clone_size: -
cdr3_aa: CASSPPGQGQNTEAFF
cdr3_nt: TGCGCCAGCAGCCCCCCGGGACAGGGGCAGAACACTGAAGCTTTCTTT

d_call: TRBD1
j_call: TRBJ1-2
v_call: TRBV2
cdr3_length: 15
clone_size: -
cdr3_aa: CASKAGTGGNYGYTF
cdr3_nt: TGTGCCAGCAAGGCCGGGACAGGGGGCAACTATGGCTACACCTTC

d_call: TRBD1
j_call: TRBJ1-2
v_call: TRBV2
cdr3_length: 15
clone_size: -
cdr3_aa: CASSTRTGGSPGYTF
cdr3_nt: TGTGCCAGCAGTACTAGGACAGGGGGCTCCCCTGGCTACACCTTC

d_call: -
j_call: TRBJ2-3
v_call: TRBV5-1
cdr3_length: 15
clone_size: -
cdr3_aa: CASRVVQRPGDTQYF
cdr3_nt: TGCGCCAGCCGGGTTGTCCAACGCCCCGGAGATACGCAGTATTTT

d_call: -
j_call: TRBJ2-1
v_call: TRBV14
cdr3_length: 15
clone_size: -
cdr3_aa: CASSLLDLAINEQFF
cdr3_nt: TGTGCCAGCAGCCTCCTAGACCTAGCGATTAATGAGCAGTTCTTC

d_call: TRBD2
j_call: TRBJ2-5
v_call: TRBV5-1
cdr3_length: 14
clone_size: -
cdr3_aa: CASSMTSGQETQYF
cdr3_nt: TGCGCCAGCAGCATGACTAGCGGACAAGAGACCCAGTACTTC

d_call: -
j_call: TRBJ1-2
v_call: TRBV19
cdr3_length: 11
clone_size: -
cdr3_aa: CASRGYRGYTF
cdr3_nt: TGTGCCAGCCGGGGGTATCGTGGCTACACCTTC

d_call: -
j_call: TRBJ1-1
v_call: TRBV6-5
cdr3_length: 14
clone_size: -
cdr3_aa: CASSISSGYTEAFF
cdr3_nt: TGTGCCAGCAGTATCTCCTCGGGGTACACTGAAGCTTTCTTT

d_call: TRBD1
j_call: TRBJ1-2
v_call: TRBV7-3
cdr3_length: 14
clone_size: -
cdr3_aa: CASSPLPGGYGYTF
cdr3_nt: TGTGCCAGCAGCCCCTTACCAGGGGGCTATGGCTACACCTTC

d_call: -
j_call: TRBJ1-4
v_call: TRBV4-1
cdr3_length: 17
clone_size: -
cdr3_aa: CASSPEGVPRTNEKLFF
cdr3_nt: TGCGCCAGCAGCCCCGAAGGGGTACCGCGAACTAATGAAAAACTGTTTTTT

d_call: -
j_call: TRBJ2-5
v_call: TRBV5-1
cdr3_length: 12
clone_size: -
cdr3_aa: CASSLVSETQYF
cdr3_nt: TGCGCCAGCAGCTTGGTTTCTGAGACCCAGTACTTC

d_call: TRBD2
j_call: TRBJ2-3
v_call: TRBV5-6
cdr3_length: 16
clone_size: once
cdr3_aa: CASSWNGGRYADTQYF
cdr3_nt: TGTGCCAGCAGCTGGAACGGCGGGAGGTACGCAGATACGCAGTATTTT

d_call: -
j_call: TRBJ1-5
v_call: TRBV5-3
cdr3_length: 14
clone_size: -
cdr3_aa: CARSLTGSNQPQHF
cdr3_nt: TGTGCCAGAAGCTTGACAGGGAGCAATCAGCCCCAGCATTTT

d_call: TRBD1
j_call: TRBJ1-1
v_call: TRBV5-1
cdr3_length: 14
clone_size: -
cdr3_aa: CASSARDRVTEAFF
cdr3_nt: TGCGCCAGCAGCGCCCGGGACAGGGTAACTGAAGCTTTCTTT

d_call: -
j_call: TRBJ2-7
v_call: TRBV4-2
cdr3_length: 13
clone_size: -
cdr3_aa: CASSQAGQDEQYF
cdr3_nt: TGTGCCAGCAGCCAAGCGGGACAAGACGAGCAGTACTTC

d_call: TRBD1
j_call: TRBJ1-1
v_call: TRBV4-1
cdr3_length: 15
clone_size: -
cdr3_aa: CASSHTGTANTEAFF
cdr3_nt: TGCGCCAGCAGCCACACGGGGACAGCGAACACTGAAGCTTTCTTT

d_call: TRBD1
j_call: TRBJ1-2
v_call: TRBV29-1
cdr3_length: 14
clone_size: -
cdr3_aa: CSVEVGQGHYGYTF
cdr3_nt: TGCAGCGTTGAAGTCGGACAGGGGCACTATGGCTACACCTTC

d_call: -
j_call: TRBJ1-2
v_call: TRBV9
cdr3_length: 15
clone_size: -
cdr3_aa: CASSARGHTEDGYTF
cdr3_nt: TGTGCCAGCAGCGCAAGGGGACATACGGAAGATGGCTACACCTTC

d_call: TRBD1
j_call: TRBJ2-2
v_call: TRBV5-8
cdr3_length: 16
clone_size: -
cdr3_aa: CASSAGQGTNTGELFF
cdr3_nt: TGTGCCAGCAGCGCGGGACAGGGGACGAACACCGGGGAGCTGTTTTTT

d_call: -
j_call: TRBJ2-2
v_call: TRBV7-6
cdr3_length: 15
clone_size: -
cdr3_aa: CASSLGESRGGELFF
cdr3_nt: TGTGCCAGCAGCTTGGGAGAGAGTAGAGGCGGGGAGCTGTTTTTT

d_call: -
j_call: TRBJ1-4
v_call: TRBV7-9
cdr3_length: 15
clone_size: -
cdr3_aa: CASSLGQTLNEKLFF
cdr3_nt: TGTGCCAGCAGCTTAGGACAGACCCTTAATGAAAAACTGTTTTTT

d_call: -
j_call: TRBJ1-5
v_call: TRBV18
cdr3_length: 13
clone_size: -
cdr3_aa: CASSPGALEPQHF
cdr3_nt: TGTGCCAGCTCACCTGGGGCTTTGGAGCCCCAGCATTTT

d_call: -
j_call: TRBJ1-2
v_call: TRBV7-8
cdr3_length: 13
clone_size: once
cdr3_aa: CASSLGLAYGYTF
cdr3_nt: TGTGCCAGCAGCTTAGGGCTAGCATATGGCTACACCTTC

d_call: TRBD1
j_call: TRBJ1-1
v_call: TRBV4-2
cdr3_length: 15
clone_size: -
cdr3_aa: CASSQRDRKNTEAFF
cdr3_nt: TGTGCCAGCAGCCAGCGGGACAGAAAGAACACTGAAGCTTTCTTT

d_call: TRBD2
j_call: TRBJ2-2
v_call: TRBV9
cdr3_length: 16
clone_size: -
cdr3_aa: CASSVGGRANTGELFF
cdr3_nt: TGTGCCAGCAGCGTAGGTGGGAGGGCGAACACCGGGGAGCTGTTTTTT

d_call: TRBD1
j_call: TRBJ2-3
v_call: TRBV19
cdr3_length: 16
clone_size: few
cdr3_aa: CARGPPGQVRADTQYF
cdr3_nt: TGTGCCAGGGGTCCTCCGGGACAGGTTAGGGCAGATACGCAGTATTTT

d_call: TRBD1
j_call: TRBJ1-3
v_call: TRBV9
cdr3_length: 15
clone_size: -
cdr3_aa: CASSLGGVLGNTIYF
cdr3_nt: TGTGCCAGCAGCTTAGGGGGCGTGTTGGGAAACACCATATATTTT

d_call: -
j_call: TRBJ1-1
v_call: TRBV28
cdr3_length: 16
clone_size: -
cdr3_aa: CASSPVFGRGAFEAFF
cdr3_nt: TGTGCCAGCAGTCCGGTGTTTGGGAGGGGGGCGTTTGAAGCTTTCTTT

d_call: -
j_call: TRBJ1-2
v_call: TRBV19
cdr3_length: 15
clone_size: -
cdr3_aa: CASSTSGFRSYGYTF
cdr3_nt: TGTGCCAGTAGCACATCGGGGTTTCGGAGCTATGGCTACACCTTC

d_call: -
j_call: TRBJ1-4
v_call: TRBV28
cdr3_length: 14
clone_size: -
cdr3_aa: CASSSRALNEKLFF
cdr3_nt: TGTGCCAGCAGTTCCAGGGCCCTTAATGAAAAACTGTTTTTT

d_call: -
j_call: TRBJ2-3
v_call: TRBV24-1
cdr3_length: 13
clone_size: -
cdr3_aa: CATSANIGDTQYF
cdr3_nt: TGTGCCACCAGTGCAAATATTGGCGATACGCAGTATTTT

d_call: TRBD1
j_call: TRBJ2-7
v_call: TRBV9
cdr3_length: 15
clone_size: -
cdr3_aa: CASSAGGQASYEQYF
cdr3_nt: TGTGCCAGCAGCGCCGGGGGACAGGCGTCCTACGAGCAGTACTTC

d_call: TRBD1
j_call: TRBJ2-7
v_call: TRBV30
cdr3_length: 14
clone_size: -
cdr3_aa: CAWRRTGDSYEQYF
cdr3_nt: TGTGCCTGGAGACGGACAGGGGATTCCTACGAGCAGTACTTC

d_call: -
j_call: TRBJ2-5
v_call: TRBV5-6
cdr3_length: 13
clone_size: once
cdr3_aa: CASSLRYQETQYF
cdr3_nt: TGTGCCAGCAGCCTCCGTTACCAAGAGACCCAGTACTTC